Below, 22 T cell receptor beta chains from the same sample are listed, as sequenced in a study of cytomegalovirus exposure and HLA in healthy donors. The PCR was carried out with 60 Vbeta primers and 13 Jbeta primers. TCRdb's copy holds only in-frame clones and misses some; the assay was immunoSEQ multiplex PCR. The sample lists some 60,000 clones; roughly 80% were seen once. Input material: PBMCs. The receptors originated from a woman in her 40s in good health and CMV-seronegative.

The sample holds one count of this clone. This chain joins TRBV7-2 and TRBJ2-1, with 9 bases that match TRBD1. Unmatched junction bases numbered 0, after V lost 3 bases and J lost 0 bases. Germline assignment: CDR1 SGHTA and CDR2 FQGNSA. This CDR3 spans 15 amino acids. The CDR3 DNA reads TGTGCCAGCAGCTTGGACAGGGGCTCCTACAATGAGCAGTTCTTC. Its protein product is CASSLDRGSYNEQFF.

The rearrangement links TRBV5-8 to TRBJ1-5, with D possibly TRBD1 on 6 matching bases. The ends were cut back, 4 bases at V and 1 base at J, with 18 bases in the middle. Germline CDR1 is SGHTS and CDR2 is YDEGEE. The CDR3 is 17 amino acids. The CDR3 is CASSAGGGRVSNQPQHF. The DNA of the CDR3 is TGTGCCAGCAGCGCCGGGGGGGGCAGAGTAAGCAATCAGCCCCAGCATTTT.

The chain employs TRBV9 and TRBJ2-6; 7 bases are a match to TRBD1. Trimming at V came to 0 bases and at J to 3 bases, leaving 15 bases not matched to a gene. CDR1 and CDR2 from the germline V gene are SGDLS and YYNGEE. CDR3 length: 20 amino acids. The CDR3 nucleotides are TGTGCCAGCAGCGTAGACCCCCATGCAGGGGGTTTAGGTGGGGCCAACGTCCTGACTTTC. Protein: CASSVDPHAGGLGGANVLTF. Full variable domain (outside the CDR3, taken from reference TRBV9 and TRBJ2-6): DSGVTQTPKHLITATGQRVTLRCSPRSGDLSVYWYQQSLDQGLQFLIQYYNGEERAKGNILERFSAQQFPDLHSELNLSSLELGDSALYFCASSVDPHAGGLGGANVLTFGAGSRLTVL.

This clone has only a few counts. The chain links TRBV6-1 to TRBJ1-5; 10 bases fit TRBD1. The length of the CDR3 is 16 residues. CDR1 MNHNS and CDR2 SASEGT come from the germline V gene. The V gene end was trimmed by 0 bases and the J gene end by 6 bases; junction bases not matched to a gene: 5. CDR3 protein: CASSEAGTGALQPQHF. The CDR3, as DNA: TGTGCCAGCAGTGAAGCGGGGACAGGGGCGCTTCAGCCCCAGCATTTT.

The chain links TRBV4-1 to TRBJ2-7; 10 bases are a match to TRBD2. The CDR3 sequence is 15 residues long. In germline, CDR1 is MGHRA, CDR2 YSYEKL. With V trimmed by 5 bases and J by 5 bases, 9 bases remained unmatched. The CDR3 DNA reads as TGCGCCAGCAGCTATCTAGCGGGAGAGTCCCACGAGCAGTACTTC. Amino acid sequence: CASSYLAGESHEQYF.

The chain joins TRBV6-1 to TRBJ2-1; D is unclear. The CDR3 has 14 amino acids. V lost 1 base and J 5 bases, leaving 9 bases between the germline ends. The germline V gene encodes CDR1 MNHNS and CDR2 SASEGT. The CDR3 loop is CASSEGARNNEQFF. CDR3 nucleotide sequence: TGTGCCAGCAGTGAAGGGGCTCGGAACAATGAGCAGTTCTTC.

The chain combines TRBV28 with TRBJ2-2; TRBD1 matches at 11 bases. The CDR3 has 16 amino acids. Germline CDR1 MDHEN, CDR2 SYDVKM. V was pared by 0 bases and J by 7 bases, with 4 bases of the junction left unmatched. CDR3 in amino acids: CASSLWDRGPGGELFF. The CDR3 bases are TGTGCCAGCAGTTTATGGGACAGGGGGCCTGGCGGGGAGCTGTTTTTT. The complete variable domain, with remaining parts taken from reference TRBV28 and TRBJ2-2, reads DVKVTQSSRYLVKRTGEKVFLECVQDMDHENMFWYRQDPGLGLRLIYFSYDVKMKEKGDIPEGYSVSREKKERFSLILESASTNQTSMYLCASSLWDRGPGGELFFGEGSRLTVL.

The chain is built from TRBV6-5 and TRBJ2-5; 7 bases align to TRBD1. CDR3 size: 15 residues. V trimming: 0 bases; J trimming: 3 bases; junction bases outside the gene matches: 4. Germline loops: CDR1 MNHEY, CDR2 SVGAGI. The CDR3: CASSYSYQGEETQYF. The CDR3 DNA sequence: TGTGCCAGCAGTTACTCGTATCAGGGGGAAGAGACCCAGTACTTC.

This rearrangement joins TRBV27 to TRBJ1-4, with D possibly matching TRBD1 (5 bases). Germline V gene lookup returns CDR1 MNHEY and CDR2 SMNVEV (reference sequence). V was shortened by 6 bases and J by 7 bases, with 12 bases between the two germline ends. The CDR3 contains 13 residues. This CDR3 reads CASRIAGGEKLFF. CDR3 nucleotides: TGTGCCAGCAGAATAGCGGGGGGTGAAAAACTGTTTTTT.

The genes are TRBV7-9 and TRBJ2-7; D is uncertain. CDR3 length: 14 amino acids. The ends were cut back, 0 bases at V and 3 bases at J, with 9 bases in the middle. From germline, CDR1 is SEHNR and CDR2 FQNEAQ (reference sequence). This CDR3 reads CASSLAGSYYEQYF. DNA of the CDR3: TGTGCCAGCAGCTTAGCCGGGTCCTACTACGAGCAGTACTTC.

This rearrangement joins TRBV6-5 to TRBJ1-2; no firm D call. This CDR3 spans 13 amino acids. V lost 3 bases and J lost 3, with 8 bases in between. Per germline, CDR1 MNHEY and CDR2 SVGAGI. In DNA form, the CDR3 reads TGTGCCAGCAGTTATGGGGAGGACTATGGCTACACCTTC. Residues: CASSYGEDYGYTF.

The genes are TRBV19 and TRBJ2-7; 8 bases line up with TRBD1. Looked up from germline, CDR1 is LNHDA and CDR2 is SQIVND (reference sequence). CDR3 length equals 13 residues. V trimming: 6 bases; J trimming: 2 bases; junction bases outside the gene matches: 3. The CDR3 loop is CASRQTGAYEQYF. The CDR3 nucleotides are TGTGCCAGTAGACAGACAGGGGCCTACGAGCAGTACTTC.

The chain combines TRBV29-1 with TRBJ2-3; 11 bases agree with TRBD1. The CDR3 totals 13 residues. V dropped 4 bases and J dropped 4; count of bases not matched to a gene: 1. The germline gives CDR1 SQVTM, CDR2 ANQGSEA. For the CDR3, the DNA is TGCAGCGTTGGGGGACAGGGGGCAGATACGCAGTATTTT. Its translation: CSVGGQGADTQYF.

The gene calls are TRBV13 and TRBJ1-6, with TRBD1 identical over 8 bases. The CDR3 is made up of 14 amino acids. Germline CDR1 PRHDT, CDR2 FYEKMQ (reference sequence). V shed 5 bases and J 10 bases; nucleotides not matched to a gene: 7. CDR3 coding DNA: TGTGCCAGCAGCCCCGGGACAGGAGGATCACCCCTCCACTTT. Protein product: CASSPGTGGSPLHF.

CDR3 nucleotide sequence: TGTGCCAGCAGCTTAGGCGGAGCGAACACCGGGGAGCTGTTTTTT. Amino acid sequence: CASSLGGANTGELFF. The chain is built from TRBV7-3 and TRBJ2-2; no firm D call. V shed 2 bases and J shed 0 bases, with 7 bases lying between them. The CDR3 covers 15 residues. The V gene's germline CDR1 is SGHTA and CDR2 FQGTGA.

The chain has TRBV19 and TRBJ2-1; TRBD2 aligns across 7 bases. Germline V gene sequence: CDR1 LNHDA, CDR2 SQIVND (reference sequence). Trimming at V came to 6 bases and at J to 0 bases, leaving 11 bases not matched to a gene. CDR3 length: 17 amino acids. In DNA form, the CDR3 reads TGTGCCAGTAGCACTTTAGCGGGCCAGAGCTCCTACAATGAGCAGTTCTTC. Its translation: CASSTLAGQSSYNEQFF.

This sequence joins TRBV18 and TRBJ2-5, with D perhaps matching TRBD2 (6 bases). Germline assignment: CDR1 KGHSH and CDR2 LQKENI. There are 17 residues in the CDR3. With 6 bases removed from V and 1 base from J, the gap between germline ends came to 21 bases. DNA of the CDR3: TGTGCCAGCTCTTACCGTGAAGCGGCGGGGCCCCAAGAGACCCAGTACTTC. It translates to CASSYREAAGPQETQYF.

The V gene is TRBV28, the J gene TRBJ2-1; 8 positions match TRBD2. This CDR3 comprises 15 residues. The junction had 7 bases not matched to a gene; V was cut back by 3 bases and J by 6 bases. The germline V gene has CDR1 MDHEN and CDR2 SYDVKM. The CDR3 DNA reads TGTGCCAGCAGTTTCGAGCGGGAGTACGGCAATGAGCAGTTCTTC. Its translation is CASSFEREYGNEQFF. Using reference TRBV28 and TRBJ2-1 for the parts outside the CDR3, the full variable domain is DVKVTQSSRYLVKRTGEKVFLECVQDMDHENMFWYRQDPGLGLRLIYFSYDVKMKEKGDIPEGYSVSREKKERFSLILESASTNQTSMYLCASSFEREYGNEQFFGPGTRLTVL.

This chain joins TRBV27 and TRBJ2-7, with 12 bases matching TRBD2. Germline V lookup: CDR1 MNHEY, CDR2 SMNVEV (reference sequence). This CDR3 has 18 residues. With 6 bases clipped from V and 6 bases from J, the junction kept 18 bases outside the gene matches. The DNA for the CDR3 is TGTGCCAGCAGACCTACTGGGACTAGCGGGTCTTTGGTGACCGAGCAGTACTTC. Protein sequence: CASRPTGTSGSLVTEQYF.

V usage is TRBV6-1 and J usage is TRBJ1-3; 9 bases agree with TRBD1. J was trimmed by 2 bases and V by 6 bases; bases with no gene match: 2. Per the germline V gene, CDR1 is MNHNS and CDR2 is SASEGT. This CDR3 has 14 amino acids. The CDR3 reads CASSGTGTGNTIYF. The CDR3 DNA is TGTGCCAGCAGCGGGACAGGGACTGGAAACACCATATATTTT.

The chain links TRBV11-2 to TRBJ2-2, with 7 bases aligning to TRBD2. With V trimmed by 4 bases and J by 1 base, 9 bases remained unmatched. The CDR3 is made up of 17 amino acids. Germline CDR1 SGHAT, CDR2 FQNNGV. CDR3 coding DNA: TGTGCCAGCAGCTGGGGGAGGGAGGGAAAGAACACCGGGGAGCTGTTTTTT. This codes for CASSWGREGKNTGELFF.

The chain combines TRBV7-8 with TRBJ1-1, with 10 bases fitting TRBD1. Losses at the gene ends were 5 bases for V and 3 bases for J; bases not matched to a gene: 9. The germline gives CDR1 SGHVS, CDR2 FQNEAQ. The CDR3 totals 16 residues. CDR3 nucleotide sequence: TGTGCCAGCAGCCCCCGGGACAGGGGATGGGACACTGAAGCTTTCTTT. Amino acid sequence: CASSPRDRGWDTEAFF.